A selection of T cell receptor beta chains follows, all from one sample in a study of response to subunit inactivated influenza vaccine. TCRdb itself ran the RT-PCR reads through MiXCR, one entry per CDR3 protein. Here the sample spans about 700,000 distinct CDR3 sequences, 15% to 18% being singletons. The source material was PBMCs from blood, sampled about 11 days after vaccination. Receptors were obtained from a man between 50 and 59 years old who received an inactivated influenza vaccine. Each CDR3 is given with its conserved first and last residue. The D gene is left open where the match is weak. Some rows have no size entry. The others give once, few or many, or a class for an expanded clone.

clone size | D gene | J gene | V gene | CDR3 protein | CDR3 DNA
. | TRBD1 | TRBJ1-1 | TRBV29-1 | CSVGDGQGTTEAFF | TGCAGCGTGGGCGATGGACAGGGGACCACTGAAGCTTTCTTT
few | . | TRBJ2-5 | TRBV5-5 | CASLPPQGGVETQYF | TGTGCCAGCCTCCCCCCGCAGGGAGGTGTGGAGACCCAGTACTTC
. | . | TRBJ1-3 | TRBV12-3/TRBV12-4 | CASSPAHSSGNTIYF | TGTGCCAGCAGTCCCGCCCACTCCTCTGGAAACACCATATATTTT
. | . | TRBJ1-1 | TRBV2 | CASRQGGGNTEAFF | TGTGCCAGCAGGCAAGGGGGGGGAAACACTGAAGCTTTCTTT
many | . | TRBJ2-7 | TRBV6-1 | CASRTGTSGNYEQYF | TGTGCCAGCAGAACGGGGACTTCGGGCAACTACGAGCAGTACTTC
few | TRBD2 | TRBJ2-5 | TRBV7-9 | CASSLALTSGNQETQYF | TGTGCCAGCAGCTTAGCTCTGACTAGCGGGAACCAAGAGACCCAGTACTTC
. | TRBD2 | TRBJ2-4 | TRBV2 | CASSEGGLAGGGKNIQYF | TGTGCCAGCAGTGAAGGGGGCCTAGCGGGAGGAGGCAAAAACATTCAGTACTTC
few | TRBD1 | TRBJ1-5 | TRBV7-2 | CASSRDSGQPQHF | TGTGCCAGCAGCCGGGACAGTGGGCAGCCCCAGCATTTT
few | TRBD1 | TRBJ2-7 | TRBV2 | CASSRTDRVLSYEQYF | TGTGCCAGCAGTCGAACGGACAGGGTACTCTCCTACGAGCAGTACTTC
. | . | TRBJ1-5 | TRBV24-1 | CATSDSPGTPQHF | TGTGCCACCAGTGATTCCCCCGGGACCCCTCAACATTTT
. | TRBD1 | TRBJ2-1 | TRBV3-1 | CASSQSSGTGPYFF | TGTGCCAGCAGCCAAAGTTCCGGGACAGGGCCTTATTTCTTC
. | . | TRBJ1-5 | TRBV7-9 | CASSLGLYQPQHF | TGTGCCAGCAGCTTAGGCCTATATCAGCCCCAGCATTTT
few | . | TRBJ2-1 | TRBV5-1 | CASSFAPLGGNEQFF | TGCGCCAGCAGCTTCGCTCCCTTAGGAGGCAATGAGCAGTTCTTC
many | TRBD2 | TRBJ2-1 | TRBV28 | CASSMTSGRAYERGFF | TGTGCCAGCAGCATGACTAGCGGGAGGGCCTATGAGAGGGGGTTCTTC
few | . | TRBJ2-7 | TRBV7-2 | CASSLDRENYEQYF | TGTGCCAGCAGCTTAGACAGGGAGAACTACGAGCAGTACTTC
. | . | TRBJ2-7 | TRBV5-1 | CASSLSPDYEQYF | TGCGCCAGCAGCTTGAGCCCAGACTACGAGCAGTACTTC
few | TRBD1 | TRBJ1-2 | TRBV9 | CASSPQPTGRGGGYTF | TGTGCCAGCAGCCCCCAGCCGACAGGGAGGGGTGGTGGCTACACCTTC
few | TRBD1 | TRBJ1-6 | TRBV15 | CATSRGQGGSPLHF | TGTGCCACCAGCAGAGGACAGGGTGGTTCACCCCTCCACTTT
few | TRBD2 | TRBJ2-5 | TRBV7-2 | CASSLEASGQETQYF | TGTGCCAGCAGCTTAGAGGCTAGCGGCCAAGAGACCCAGTACTTC
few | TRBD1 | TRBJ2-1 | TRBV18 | CASSPRTGVNEQFF | TGTGCCAGCTCACCACGGACAGGGGTCAATGAGCAGTTCTTC
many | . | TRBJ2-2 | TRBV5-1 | CASSLGQTLDTGELFF | TGCGCCAGCAGCTTGGGACAGACGTTGGACACCGGGGAGCTGTTTTTT
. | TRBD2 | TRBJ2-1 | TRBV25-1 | CASSGWTSGSDNEQFF | TGTGCCAGCAGTGGCTGGACTAGCGGGAGTGACAATGAGCAGTTCTTC
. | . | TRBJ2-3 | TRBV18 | CASSPRVSRSTDTQYF | TGTGCCAGCTCCCCCCGGGTTTCGCGATCTACAGATACGCAGTATTTT
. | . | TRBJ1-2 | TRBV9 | CASSVSRAQFHGYTF | TGTGCCAGCAGCGTATCCAGGGCCCAATTCCATGGCTACACCTTC
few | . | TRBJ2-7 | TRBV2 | CASSALTPEQYF | TGTGCCAGCAGTGCCCTAACCCCCGAGCAGTACTTC
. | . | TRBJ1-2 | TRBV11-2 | CASSPGRWNYGYTF | TGTGCCAGCAGCCCCGGGCGTTGGAACTATGGCTACACCTTC
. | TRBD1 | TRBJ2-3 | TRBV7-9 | CASSLEQGDTQYF | TGTGCCAGCAGCTTAGAACAGGGGGATACGCAGTATTTT
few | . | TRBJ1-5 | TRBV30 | CAWSDPLGVQPQHF | TGTGCCTGGAGTGACCCCCTAGGGGTCCAGCCCCAGCATTTT
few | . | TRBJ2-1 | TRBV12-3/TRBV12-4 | CASSHLQGHEQFF | TGTGCCAGCAGTCACCTACAGGGTCATGAGCAGTTCTTC
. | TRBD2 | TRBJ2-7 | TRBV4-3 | CASSHRLAGNEQYF | TGCGCCAGCAGCCACCGACTAGCGGGGAACGAGCAGTACTTC
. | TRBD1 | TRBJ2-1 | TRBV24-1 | CSTSDPPGQGREQFF | TGTTCCACCAGTGATCCACCGGGACAGGGGCGAGAGCAGTTCTTC
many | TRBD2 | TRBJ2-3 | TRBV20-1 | CSARDRRKRGADTQYF | TGCAGTGCTAGAGATCGGCGGAAGCGGGGGGCAGATACGCAGTATTTT
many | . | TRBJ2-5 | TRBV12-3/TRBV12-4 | CASRGPGVGSQETQYF | TGTGCCAGCAGGGGACCAGGGGTCGGCTCGCAAGAGACCCAGTACTTC